This TCR beta chain is from a study of blood T cell repertoires in COVID-19. Overall study: The cDNA or gDNA used as material had been derived from T cells, B-cell-depleted T cells, or PBMCs.

The germline V gene has CDR1 LNHDA and CDR2 SQIVND (reference sequence). The CDR3 extends over 14 amino acids. V lost 6 bases to trimming and J lost 2 bases; unmatched junction nucleotides: 3. Recruits, aged roughly 18 to 100 years, lived in under 25 US areas. Donors in Cohort 3 counted as recovered after two negative PCRs, clearance, or symptom resolution. Original processing methods: Estimated nucleated cell counts came from reference gene primer amplification. TCRdb's copy holds only in-frame clones and misses some; the assay was immunoSEQ multiplex PCR. From that table come the V and J calls and clone size; the DNA was used to work out D and trimming. The sample holds nearly 350,000 clones, about 90% seen once. This clone was counted once.

The chain recombines TRBV19 with TRBJ1-5, with 8 bases lining up with TRBD1. The sample comprised PBMCs or T cells enriched from blood (not recorded which). The TCR was taken from a woman between 25 and 40 years old who had recovered from COVID-19. In DNA form, the CDR3 reads TGTGCCAGTAGGACAGGGGTTGGCAATCAGCCCCAGCATTTT. Translated, it gives CASRTGVGNQPQHF.